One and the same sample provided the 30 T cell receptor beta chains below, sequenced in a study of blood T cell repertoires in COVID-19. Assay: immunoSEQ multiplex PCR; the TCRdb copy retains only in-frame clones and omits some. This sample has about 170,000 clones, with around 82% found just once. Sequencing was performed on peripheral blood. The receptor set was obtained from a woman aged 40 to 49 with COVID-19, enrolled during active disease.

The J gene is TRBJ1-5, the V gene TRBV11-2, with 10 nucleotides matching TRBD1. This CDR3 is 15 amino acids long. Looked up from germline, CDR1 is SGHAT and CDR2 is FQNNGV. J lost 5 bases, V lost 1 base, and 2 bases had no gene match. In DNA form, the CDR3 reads TGTGCCAGCAGCTTAGTCGGGACAGGGGATCAGCCCCAGCATTTT. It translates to CASSLVGTGDQPQHF.

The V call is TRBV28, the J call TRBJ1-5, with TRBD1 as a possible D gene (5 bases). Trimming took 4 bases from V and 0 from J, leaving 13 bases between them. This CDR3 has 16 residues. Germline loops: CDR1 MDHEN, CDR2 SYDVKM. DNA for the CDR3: TGTGCCAGCAGTTCTTTGGGGGGTTATAGCAATCAGCCCCAGCATTTT. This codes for CASSSLGGYSNQPQHF. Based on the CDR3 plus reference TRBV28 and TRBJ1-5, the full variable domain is DVKVTQSSRYLVKRTGEKVFLECVQDMDHENMFWYRQDPGLGLRLIYFSYDVKMKEKGDIPEGYSVSREKKERFSLILESASTNQTSMYLCASSSLGGYSNQPQHFGDGTRLSIL.

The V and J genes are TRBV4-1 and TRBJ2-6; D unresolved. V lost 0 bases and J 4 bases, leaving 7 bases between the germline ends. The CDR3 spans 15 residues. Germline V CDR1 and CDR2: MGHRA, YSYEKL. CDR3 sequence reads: CASSQDVAGANVLTF. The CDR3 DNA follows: TGCGCCAGCAGCCAAGATGTGGCCGGGGCCAACGTCCTGACTTTC.

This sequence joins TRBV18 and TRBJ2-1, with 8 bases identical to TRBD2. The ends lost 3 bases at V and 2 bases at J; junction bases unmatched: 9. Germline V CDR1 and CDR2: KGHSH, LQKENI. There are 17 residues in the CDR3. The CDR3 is CASSPLTAGAAYNEQFF. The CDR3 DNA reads TGTGCCAGCTCACCCCTCACAGCGGGAGCTGCCTACAATGAGCAGTTCTTC.

CDR3 nucleotide sequence: TGCGCCAGCAGCCAAGATCAAGCGGGTGCCTACGAGCAGTACTTC. Translating gives CASSQDQAGAYEQYF. V gene TRBV4-1 combines with J gene TRBJ2-7, with a possible D match to TRBD2 (6 bases). Germline V CDR1 and CDR2: MGHRA, YSYEKL. V was cut by 0 bases and J by 2 bases, with 11 bases left in between. The CDR3 runs 15 residues.

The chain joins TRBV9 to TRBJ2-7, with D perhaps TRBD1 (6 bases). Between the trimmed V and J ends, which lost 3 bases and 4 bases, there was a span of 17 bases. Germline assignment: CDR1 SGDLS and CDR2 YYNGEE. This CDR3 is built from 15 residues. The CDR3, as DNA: TGTGCCAGCAGCGGAGGTGAGGGCAGGGGATACGAGCAGTACTTC. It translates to CASSGGEGRGYEQYF.

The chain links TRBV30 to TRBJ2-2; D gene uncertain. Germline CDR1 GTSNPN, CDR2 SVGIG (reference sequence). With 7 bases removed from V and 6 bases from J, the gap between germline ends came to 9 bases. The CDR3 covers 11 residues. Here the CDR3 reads CAYTLSGELFF. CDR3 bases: TGTGCCTACACCTTATCCGGGGAGCTGTTTTTT.

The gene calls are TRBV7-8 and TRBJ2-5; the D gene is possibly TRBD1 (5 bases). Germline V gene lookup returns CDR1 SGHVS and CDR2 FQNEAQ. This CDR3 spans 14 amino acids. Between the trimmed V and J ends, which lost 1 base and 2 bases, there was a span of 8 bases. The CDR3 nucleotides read TGTGCCAGCAGCTTAGGGGGCTGGCAAGAGACCCAGTACTTC. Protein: CASSLGGWQETQYF. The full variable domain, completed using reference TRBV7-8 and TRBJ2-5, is GAGVSQSPRYKVAKRGQDVALRCDPISGHVSLFWYQQALGQGPEFLTYFQNEAQLDKSGLPSDRFFAERPEGSVSTLKIQRTQQEDSAVYLCASSLGGWQETQYFGPGTRLLVL.

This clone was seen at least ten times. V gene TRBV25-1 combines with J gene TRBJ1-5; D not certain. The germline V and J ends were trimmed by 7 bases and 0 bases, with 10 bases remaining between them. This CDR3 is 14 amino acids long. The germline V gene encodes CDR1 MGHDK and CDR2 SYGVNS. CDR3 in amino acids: CASKRSGSNQPQHF. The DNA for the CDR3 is TGTGCCAGCAAACGGTCGGGTAGCAATCAGCCCCAGCATTTT.

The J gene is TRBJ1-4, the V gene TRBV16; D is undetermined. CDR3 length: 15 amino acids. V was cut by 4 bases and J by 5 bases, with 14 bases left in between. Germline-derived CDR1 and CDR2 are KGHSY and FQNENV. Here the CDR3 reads CASSLFGPTNEKLFF. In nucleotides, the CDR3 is TGTGCCAGCAGCCTTTTTGGGCCTACCAATGAAAAACTGTTTTTT.

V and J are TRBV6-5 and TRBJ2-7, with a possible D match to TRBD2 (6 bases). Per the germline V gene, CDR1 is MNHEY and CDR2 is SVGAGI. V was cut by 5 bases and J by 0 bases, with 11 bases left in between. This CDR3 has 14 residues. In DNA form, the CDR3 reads TGTGCCAGCAGTAGTAGCGGCAGCTCCTACGAGCAGTACTTC. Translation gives CASSSSGSSYEQYF.

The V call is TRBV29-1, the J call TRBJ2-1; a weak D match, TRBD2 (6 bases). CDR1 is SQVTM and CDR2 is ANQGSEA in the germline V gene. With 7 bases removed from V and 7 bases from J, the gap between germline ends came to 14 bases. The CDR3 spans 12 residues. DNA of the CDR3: TGCAGCGCCGCACAAGGGAGGAATGAGCAGTTCTTC. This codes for CSAAQGRNEQFF.

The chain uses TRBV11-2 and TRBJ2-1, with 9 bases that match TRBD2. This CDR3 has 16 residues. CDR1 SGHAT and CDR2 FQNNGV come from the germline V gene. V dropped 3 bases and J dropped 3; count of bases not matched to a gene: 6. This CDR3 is CASSLSSGRHYNEQFF. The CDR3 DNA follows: TGTGCCAGCAGCTTGTCCAGCGGGAGGCACTACAATGAGCAGTTCTTC.

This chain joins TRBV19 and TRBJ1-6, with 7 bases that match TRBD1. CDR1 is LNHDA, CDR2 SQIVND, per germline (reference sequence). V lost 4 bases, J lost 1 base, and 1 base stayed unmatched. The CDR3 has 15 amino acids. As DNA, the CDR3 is TGTGCCAGTAGTAGACAGGGATCCTATAATTCACCCCTCCACTTT. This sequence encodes CASSRQGSYNSPLHF.

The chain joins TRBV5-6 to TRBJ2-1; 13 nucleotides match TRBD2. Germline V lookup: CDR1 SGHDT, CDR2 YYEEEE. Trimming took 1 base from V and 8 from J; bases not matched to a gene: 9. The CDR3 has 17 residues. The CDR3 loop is CASSLRTSGGPRDEQFF. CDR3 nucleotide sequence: TGTGCCAGCAGCTTGCGGACTAGCGGGGGCCCGAGGGATGAGCAGTTCTTC. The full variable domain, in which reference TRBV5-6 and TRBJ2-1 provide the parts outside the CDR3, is DAGVTQSPTHLIKTRGQQVTLRCSPKSGHDTVSWYQQALGQGPQFIFQYYEEEERQRGNFPDRFSGHQFPNYSSELNVNALLLGDSALYLCASSLRTSGGPRDEQFFGPGTRLTVL.

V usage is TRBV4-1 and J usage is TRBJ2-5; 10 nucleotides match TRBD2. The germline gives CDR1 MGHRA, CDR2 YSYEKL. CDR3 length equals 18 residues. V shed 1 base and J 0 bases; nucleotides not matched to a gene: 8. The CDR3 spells CASSQAGTSAVYQETQYF. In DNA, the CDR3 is TGCGCCAGCAGCCAAGCCGGGACTAGCGCCGTGTACCAAGAGACCCAGTACTTC.

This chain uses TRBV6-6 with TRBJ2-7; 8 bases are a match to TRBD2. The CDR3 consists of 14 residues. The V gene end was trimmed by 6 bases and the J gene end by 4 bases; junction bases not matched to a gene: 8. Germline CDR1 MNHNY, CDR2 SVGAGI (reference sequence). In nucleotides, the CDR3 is TGTGCCAGCAGCTCGGGACTAGTCTTTTACGAGCAGTACTTC. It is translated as CASSSGLVFYEQYF.

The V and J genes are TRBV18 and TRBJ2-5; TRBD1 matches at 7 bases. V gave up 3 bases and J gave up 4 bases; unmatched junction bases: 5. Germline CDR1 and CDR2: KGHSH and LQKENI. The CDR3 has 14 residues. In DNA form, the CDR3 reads TGTGCCAGCTCACCGTTAGACAGGGTAGAGACCCAGTACTTC. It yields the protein CASSPLDRVETQYF.

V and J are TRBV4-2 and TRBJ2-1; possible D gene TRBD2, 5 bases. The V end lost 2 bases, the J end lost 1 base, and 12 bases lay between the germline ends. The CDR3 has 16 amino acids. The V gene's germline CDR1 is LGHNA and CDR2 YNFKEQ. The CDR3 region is CASSQWASGSYNEQFF. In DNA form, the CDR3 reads TGTGCCAGCAGCCAATGGGCGTCGGGGTCCTACAATGAGCAGTTCTTC.

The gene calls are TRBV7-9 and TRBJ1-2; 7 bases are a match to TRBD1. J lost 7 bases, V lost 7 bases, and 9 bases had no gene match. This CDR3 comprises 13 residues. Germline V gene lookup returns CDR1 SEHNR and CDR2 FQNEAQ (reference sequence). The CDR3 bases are TGTGCCAGCATCGATCTTCAGGGGGGTGGCTACACCTTC. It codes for CASIDLQGGGYTF.

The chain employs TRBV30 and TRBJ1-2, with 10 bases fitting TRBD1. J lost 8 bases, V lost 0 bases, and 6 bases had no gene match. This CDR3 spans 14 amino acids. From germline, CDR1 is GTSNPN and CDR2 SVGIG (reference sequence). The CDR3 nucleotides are TGTGCCTGGAGTGTACGGGACAGGGGTAGAGGCTACACCTTC. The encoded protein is CAWSVRDRGRGYTF.

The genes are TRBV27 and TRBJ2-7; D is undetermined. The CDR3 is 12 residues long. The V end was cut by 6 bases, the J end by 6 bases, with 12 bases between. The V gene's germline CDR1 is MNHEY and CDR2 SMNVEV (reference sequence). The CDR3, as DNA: TGTGCCAGCAGAAAATTGTCGGGCGAGCAGTACTTC. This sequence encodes CASRKLSGEQYF.

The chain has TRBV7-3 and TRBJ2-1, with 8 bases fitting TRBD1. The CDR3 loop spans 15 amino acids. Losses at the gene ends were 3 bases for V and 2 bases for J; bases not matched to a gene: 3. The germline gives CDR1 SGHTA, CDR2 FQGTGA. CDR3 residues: CASSFGTGAYNEQFF. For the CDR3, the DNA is TGTGCCAGCAGCTTCGGGACAGGAGCCTACAATGAGCAGTTCTTC. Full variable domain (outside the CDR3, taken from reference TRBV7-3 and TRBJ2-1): GAGVSQTPSNKVTEKGKYVELRCDPISGHTALYWYRQSLGQGPEFLIYFQGTGAADDSGLPNDRFFAVRPEGSVSTLKIQRTERGDSAVYLCASSFGTGAYNEQFFGPGTRLTVL.

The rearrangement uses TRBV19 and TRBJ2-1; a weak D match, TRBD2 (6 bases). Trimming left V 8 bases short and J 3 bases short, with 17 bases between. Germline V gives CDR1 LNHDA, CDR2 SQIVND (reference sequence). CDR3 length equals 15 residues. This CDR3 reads CASFNNYGGYNEQFF. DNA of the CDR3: TGTGCCAGTTTCAATAACTACGGGGGCTACAATGAGCAGTTCTTC.

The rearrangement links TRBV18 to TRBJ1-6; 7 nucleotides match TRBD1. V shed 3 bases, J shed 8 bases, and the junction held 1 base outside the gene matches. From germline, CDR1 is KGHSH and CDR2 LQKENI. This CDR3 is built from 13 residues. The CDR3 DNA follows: TGTGCCAGCTCACCTGGGACAGATTCACCCCTCCACTTT. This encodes CASSPGTDSPLHF. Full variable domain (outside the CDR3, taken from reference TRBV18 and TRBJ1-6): NAGVMQNPRHLVRRRGQEARLRCSPMKGHSHVYWYRQLPEEGLKFMVYLQKENIIDESGMPKERFSAEFPKEGPSILRIQQVVRGDSAAYFCASSPGTDSPLHFGNGTRLTVT.

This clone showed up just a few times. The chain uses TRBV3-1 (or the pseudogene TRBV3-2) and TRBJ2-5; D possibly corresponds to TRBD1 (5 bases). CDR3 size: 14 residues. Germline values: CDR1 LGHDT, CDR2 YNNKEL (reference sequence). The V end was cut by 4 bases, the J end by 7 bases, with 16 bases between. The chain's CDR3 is CASSPYRTLPTQYF. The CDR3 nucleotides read TGTGCCAGCAGCCCGTACAGGACATTGCCGACCCAGTACTTC.

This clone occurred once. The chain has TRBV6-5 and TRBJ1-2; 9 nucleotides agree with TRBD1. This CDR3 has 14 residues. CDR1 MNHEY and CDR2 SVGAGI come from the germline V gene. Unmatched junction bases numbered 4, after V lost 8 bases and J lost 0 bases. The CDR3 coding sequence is TGTGCCAGCCACGACAGGGGGACTAACTATGGCTACACCTTC. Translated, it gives CASHDRGTNYGYTF.

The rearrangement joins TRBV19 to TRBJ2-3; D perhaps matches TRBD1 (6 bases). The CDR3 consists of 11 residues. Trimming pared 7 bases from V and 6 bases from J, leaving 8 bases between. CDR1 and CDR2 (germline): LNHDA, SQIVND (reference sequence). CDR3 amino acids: CASTRGDTQYF. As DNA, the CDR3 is TGTGCCAGTACAAGGGGGGATACGCAGTATTTT.

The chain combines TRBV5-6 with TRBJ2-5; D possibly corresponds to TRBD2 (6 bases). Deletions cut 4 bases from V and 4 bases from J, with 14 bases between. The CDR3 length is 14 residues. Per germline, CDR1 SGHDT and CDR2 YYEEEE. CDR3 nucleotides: TGTGCCAGCAGCCCGGGACTCTCGGGAGAGACCCAGTACTTC. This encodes CASSPGLSGETQYF.

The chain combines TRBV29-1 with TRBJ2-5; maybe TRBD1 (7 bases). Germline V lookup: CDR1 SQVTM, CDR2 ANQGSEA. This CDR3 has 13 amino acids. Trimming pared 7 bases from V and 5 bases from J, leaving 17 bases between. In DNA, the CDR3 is TGCAGCGGCCAAAGGGACAGCGGGGAGACCCAGTACTTC. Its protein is CSGQRDSGETQYF.